The 13 T cell receptor beta chains presented below share a single source sample, sequenced in a study of cytomegalovirus exposure and HLA in healthy donors. PCR employed 60 Vbeta and 13 Jbeta primers. Using immunoSEQ multiplex PCR, the repertoire was profiled, and TCRdb retains in-frame clones only, with some absent. The sample lists 130,000 or so clones; under 10% were seen once. The sequencing sample was made of PBMCs. These receptors originate from a woman in her forties in good health and CMV-seropositive.

The V gene is TRBV2, the J gene TRBJ2-7; 7 bases fit TRBD1. The CDR3 has 19 amino acids. The germline V gene encodes CDR1 SNHLY and CDR2 FYNNEI. J gave up 3 bases and V 4 bases, and 21 bases lay outside the gene matches. CDR3 amino acids: CASSVPPGQHTTPLYEQYF. In nucleotides, the CDR3 is TGTGCCAGCAGTGTACCTCCGGGACAGCACACTACCCCTCTCTACGAGCAGTACTTC.

The chain carries TRBV7-9 and TRBJ2-5, with D possibly matching TRBD1 (5 bases). This CDR3 comprises 14 residues. Germline CDR1 is SEHNR and CDR2 is FQNEAQ (reference sequence). V shed 2 bases and J shed 5 bases, with 12 bases lying between them. The DNA for the CDR3 is TGTGCCAGCAGCTTATTGGCAGGGTGGGAGACCCAGTACTTC. Amino acids: CASSLLAGWETQYF.

J is TRBJ1-2 and V is TRBV29-1; D remains unclear. Trimming cost V 6 bases and J 0 bases, with 11 bases left between them. Germline assignment: CDR1 SQVTM and CDR2 ANQGSEA. This CDR3 region has 13 residues. CDR3 in amino acids: CSVKNLANYGYTF. CDR3 DNA: TGCAGCGTGAAAAACTTGGCTAACTATGGCTACACCTTC.

The rearrangement links TRBV10-3 to TRBJ1-5; TRBD1 is a possible D gene (6 bases). CDR3 size: 15 residues. Trimming removed 2 bases from V and 4 bases from J, with 12 bases in between. Germline CDR1 reads ENHRY; CDR2 reads SYGVKD. CDR3 region: CAISERAGENQPQHF. The CDR3 DNA is TGTGCCATCAGTGAGAGGGCAGGGGAGAATCAGCCCCAGCATTTT.

This clone turned up a few times. The chain combines TRBV6-5 with TRBJ2-1; tentatively, D is TRBD2 (5 bases). V lost 5 bases to trimming and J lost 7 bases, with 15 bases between them. The germline CDR1 and CDR2 sequences are MNHEY and SVGAGI. The length of the CDR3 is 14 residues. DNA of the CDR3: TGTGCCAGCAGTACCCCGGGGTCTAGGAATGAGCAGTTCTTC. It codes for CASSTPGSRNEQFF.

This clone showed up just once. This CDR3 is also generated by other DNA sequences in the sample. The rearrangement joins TRBV18 to TRBJ1-2; 8 bases line up with TRBD1. Germline trimming cut 5 bases from V and 4 bases from J; bases unmatched to any gene: 9. This CDR3 spans 15 amino acids. The V gene's germline CDR1 is KGHSH and CDR2 LQKENI. For the CDR3, the DNA is TGTGCCAGCTCATCTGGACAGGGACAAACCTATGGCTACACCTTC. Translated, it gives CASSSGQGQTYGYTF. Based on the CDR3 plus reference TRBV18 and TRBJ1-2, the full variable domain is NAGVMQNPRHLVRRRGQEARLRCSPMKGHSHVYWYRQLPEEGLKFMVYLQKENIIDESGMPKERFSAEFPKEGPSILRIQQVVRGDSAAYFCASSSGQGQTYGYTFGSGTRLTVV.

This clone was detected only a few times. The J gene is TRBJ1-4, the V gene TRBV11-3, with a weak D call TRBD1 (5 bases). This CDR3 has 14 amino acids. The germline V and J ends were trimmed by 3 bases and 3 bases, with 8 bases remaining between them. CDR1 and CDR2 (germline): SGHNT, YENEEA. Here the CDR3 reads CASSFGGSNEKLFF. CDR3 in DNA: TGTGCCAGCAGCTTCGGGGGGTCTAATGAAAAACTGTTTTTT.

The chain is built from TRBV7-6 and TRBJ2-3; tentatively, D is TRBD1 (5 bases). Germline loops: CDR1 SGHVS, CDR2 FNYEAQ. This CDR3 has 14 amino acids. V was clipped by 5 bases and J by 5 bases, with 14 bases between them. The CDR3 reads CASSPTGVGDTQYF. The CDR3 DNA sequence: TGTGCCAGCAGCCCCACAGGTGTGGGAGATACGCAGTATTTT.

This clone showed up just a few times. The rearrangement uses TRBV2 and TRBJ2-7; D gene uncertain. The CDR3 totals 14 residues. Germline V CDR1 and CDR2: SNHLY, FYNNEI. V gave up 3 bases and J gave up 2 bases, with 11 bases separating them. CDR3 protein: CASSEKTLAYEQYF. CDR3 coding DNA: TGTGCCAGCAGTGAGAAGACACTCGCCTACGAGCAGTACTTC.

This clone was observed a few times. The CDR3 DNA sequence: TGTGCCAGTAGTACTTTAGGGTTAGGGGACTATGGCTACACCTTC. It yields the protein CASSTLGLGDYGYTF. The chain links TRBV19 to TRBJ1-2; maybe TRBD1 (5 bases). Per germline, CDR1 LNHDA and CDR2 SQIVND (reference sequence). V was cut by 4 bases and J by 3 bases, with 15 bases left in between. The CDR3 sequence is 15 residues long.

This chain links TRBV5-4 with TRBJ2-7, with a weak D call TRBD1 (5 bases). Germline V gene sequence: CDR1 SGHNT, CDR2 YYREEE (reference sequence). The V and J ends lost 5 bases and 2 bases respectively, with 20 bases between them. This CDR3 comprises 16 residues. In DNA, the CDR3 is TGTGCCAGCAGTTCGCGAAGGGGTAACCACGCCTACGAGCAGTACTTC. Encoded protein: CASSSRRGNHAYEQYF.

The chain has TRBV6-1 and TRBJ2-3; D possibly corresponds to TRBD1 (5 bases). This CDR3 has 15 amino acids. Trimming cost V 6 bases and J 0 bases, with 13 bases left between them. CDR1 is MNHNS and CDR2 is SASEGT in the germline V gene. CDR3 in DNA: TGTGCCAGCAGCCTGGACAACCTAAGCACAGATACGCAGTATTTT. Translation: CASSLDNLSTDTQYF.

CDR3 DNA sequence: TGCGCCAGCAGCCCCCTCGAAACAGGGGGTTACTACGAGCAGTACTTC. This encodes CASSPLETGGYYEQYF. The rearrangement joins TRBV5-1 to TRBJ2-7, with TRBD1 identical over 8 bases. The V and J ends lost 4 bases and 3 bases, in that order; junction bases with no gene match: 12. CDR1 is SGHRS and CDR2 is YFSETQ in the germline V gene. The CDR3 loop spans 16 amino acids.